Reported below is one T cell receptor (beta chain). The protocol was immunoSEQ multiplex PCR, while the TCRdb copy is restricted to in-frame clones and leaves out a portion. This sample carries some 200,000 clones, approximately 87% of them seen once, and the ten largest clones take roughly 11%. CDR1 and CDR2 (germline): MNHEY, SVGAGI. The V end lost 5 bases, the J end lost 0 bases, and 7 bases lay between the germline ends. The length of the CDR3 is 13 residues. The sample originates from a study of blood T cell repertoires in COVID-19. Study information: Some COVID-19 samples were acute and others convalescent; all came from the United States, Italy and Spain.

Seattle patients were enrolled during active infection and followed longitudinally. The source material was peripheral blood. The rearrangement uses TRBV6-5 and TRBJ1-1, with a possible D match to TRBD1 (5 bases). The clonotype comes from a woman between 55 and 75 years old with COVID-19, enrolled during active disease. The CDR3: CASSPTVNTEAFF. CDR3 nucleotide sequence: TGTGCCAGCAGTCCGACAGTGAACACTGAAGCTTTCTTT.